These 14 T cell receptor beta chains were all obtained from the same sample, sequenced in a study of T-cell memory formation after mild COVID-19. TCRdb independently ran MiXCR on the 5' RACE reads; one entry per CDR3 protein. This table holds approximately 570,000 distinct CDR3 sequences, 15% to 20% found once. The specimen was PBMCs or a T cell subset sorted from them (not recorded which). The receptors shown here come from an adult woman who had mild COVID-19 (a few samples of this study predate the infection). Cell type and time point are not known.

CDR3 bases: TGCAGCGTAAAAGCAGGGTCCCTAGGGGAGCAGTACTTC. It encodes CSVKAGSLGEQYF. J is TRBJ2-7 and V is TRBV29-1, with TRBD1 as a possible D gene (5 bases). V was shortened by 6 bases and J by 7 bases, with 19 bases between the two germline ends. CDR1 SQVTM and CDR2 ANQGSEA come from the germline V gene. The CDR3 covers 13 residues.

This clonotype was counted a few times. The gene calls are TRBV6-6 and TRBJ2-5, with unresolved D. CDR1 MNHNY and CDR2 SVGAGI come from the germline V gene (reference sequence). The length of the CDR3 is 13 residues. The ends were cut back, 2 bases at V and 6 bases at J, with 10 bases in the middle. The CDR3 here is CASSYPSLKTQYF. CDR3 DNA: TGTGCCAGCAGTTACCCATCGCTGAAGACCCAGTACTTC.

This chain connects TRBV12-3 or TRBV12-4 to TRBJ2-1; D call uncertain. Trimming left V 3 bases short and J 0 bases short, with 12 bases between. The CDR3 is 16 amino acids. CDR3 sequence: CASSFTLRYSYNEQFF. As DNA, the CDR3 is TGTGCCAGCAGTTTCACTCTCCGCTACTCCTACAATGAGCAGTTCTTC.

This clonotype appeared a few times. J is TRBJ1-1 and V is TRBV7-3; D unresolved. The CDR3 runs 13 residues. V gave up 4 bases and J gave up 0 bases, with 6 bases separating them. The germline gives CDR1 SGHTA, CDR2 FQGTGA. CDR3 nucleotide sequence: TGTGCCAGCAGCTACAGCATGAACACTGAAGCTTTCTTT. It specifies CASSYSMNTEAFF.

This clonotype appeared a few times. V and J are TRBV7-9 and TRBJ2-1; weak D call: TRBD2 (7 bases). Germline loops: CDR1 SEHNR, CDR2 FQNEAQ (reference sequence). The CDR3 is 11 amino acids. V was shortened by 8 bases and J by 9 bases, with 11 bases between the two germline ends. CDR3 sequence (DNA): TGTGCCAGCGGGGGGGCGGGTGAGCAGTTCTTC. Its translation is CASGGAGEQFF.

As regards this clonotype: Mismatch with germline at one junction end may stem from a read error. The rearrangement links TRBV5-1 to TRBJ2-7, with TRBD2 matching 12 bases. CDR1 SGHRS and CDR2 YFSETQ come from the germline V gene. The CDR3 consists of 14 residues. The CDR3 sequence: CASSLTSGGSFSDF. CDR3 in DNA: TGCGCCAGCAGCTTGACTAGCGGGGGGTCCTTCTCGGACTTC.

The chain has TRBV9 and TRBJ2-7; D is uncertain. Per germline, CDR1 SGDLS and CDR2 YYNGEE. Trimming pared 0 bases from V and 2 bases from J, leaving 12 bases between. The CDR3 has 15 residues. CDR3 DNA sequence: TGTGCCAGCAGCGTAGCGGTGGGTCCCGCCTACGAGCAGTACTTC. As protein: CASSVAVGPAYEQYF.

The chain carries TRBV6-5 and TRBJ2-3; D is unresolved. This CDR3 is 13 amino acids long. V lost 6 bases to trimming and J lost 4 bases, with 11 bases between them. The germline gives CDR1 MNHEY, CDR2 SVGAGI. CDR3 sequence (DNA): TGTGCCAGCAGCAGACGGATGGCAGATACGCAGTATTTT. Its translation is CASSRRMADTQYF.

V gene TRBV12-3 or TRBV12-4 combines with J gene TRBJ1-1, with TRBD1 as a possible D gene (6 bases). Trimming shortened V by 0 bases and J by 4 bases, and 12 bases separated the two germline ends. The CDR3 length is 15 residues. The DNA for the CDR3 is TGTGCCAGCAGTTTAGCCTGGACAGTGGGCACTGAAGCTTTCTTT. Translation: CASSLAWTVGTEAFF.

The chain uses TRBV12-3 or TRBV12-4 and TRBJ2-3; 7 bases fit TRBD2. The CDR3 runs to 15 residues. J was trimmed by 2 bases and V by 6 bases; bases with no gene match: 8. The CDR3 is CASSPSGAPTDTQYF. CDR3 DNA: TGTGCCAGCAGCCCCAGCGGGGCCCCCACAGATACGCAGTATTTT.

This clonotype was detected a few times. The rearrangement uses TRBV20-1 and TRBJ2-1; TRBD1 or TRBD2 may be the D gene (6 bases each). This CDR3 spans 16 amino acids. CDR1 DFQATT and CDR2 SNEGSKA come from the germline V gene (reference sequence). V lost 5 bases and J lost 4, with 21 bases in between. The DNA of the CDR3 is TGCAGTGCTCCGGGGACGGGGGCCGAAAATTACAATGAGCAGTTCTTC. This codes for CSAPGTGAENYNEQFF.

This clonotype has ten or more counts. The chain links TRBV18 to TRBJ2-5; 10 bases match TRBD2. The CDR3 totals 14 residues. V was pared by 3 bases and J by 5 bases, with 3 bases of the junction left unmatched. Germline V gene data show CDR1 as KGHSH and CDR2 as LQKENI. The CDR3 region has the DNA TGTGCCAGCTCACCGGGACTAGCGAGGGAGACCCAGTACTTC. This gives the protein CASSPGLARETQYF.

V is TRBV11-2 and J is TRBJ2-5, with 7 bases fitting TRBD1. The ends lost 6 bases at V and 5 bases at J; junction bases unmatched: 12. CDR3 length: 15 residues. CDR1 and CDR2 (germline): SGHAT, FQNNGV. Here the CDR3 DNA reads TGTGCCAGCAGGAGCATACAGGGGAGCGGTGAGACCCAGTACTTC. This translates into CASRSIQGSGETQYF.

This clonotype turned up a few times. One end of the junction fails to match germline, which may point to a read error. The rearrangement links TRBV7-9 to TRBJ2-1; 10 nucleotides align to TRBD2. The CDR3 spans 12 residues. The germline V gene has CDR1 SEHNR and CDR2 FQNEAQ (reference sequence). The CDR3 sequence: CASSLASGGPLF. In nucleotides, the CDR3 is TGTGCCAGCAGCTTAGCTAGCGGGGGGCCCCTCTTC.